A single sample gave rise to the 20 T cell receptor beta chains below, sequenced in a study of tumor-infiltrating lymphocytes in primary liver carcinoma. It was from roughly 20-30 mg of unsorted bulk tissue that RNA and DNA were co-extracted. Using a constant-region primer together with ProtoScript II reverse transcriptase, TCR beta cDNA was made from 500 ng of total RNA. Three nested multiplex PCR rounds of slightly modified ARM-PCR generated TCR beta libraries. Use of TRBV1-TRBV30 forward primers with a C-beta reverse primer characterized the first two PCR rounds, which lasted roughly 9 cycles each. TCRdb itself ran the multiplex PCR reads through MiXCR, one entry per CDR3 protein. The table records about 200,000 distinct CDR3 sequences, around four fifths of them present only once. Sample: tumor tissue from primary liver carcinoma. Every receptor here comes from a man between 40 and 49 years old with primary liver carcinoma and hepatitis B virus infection.

This chain connects TRBV29-1 to TRBJ2-5; TRBD1 is a possible D gene (6 bases). The CDR3 is 15 amino acids. Between the trimmed V and J ends, which lost 6 bases and 5 bases, there was a span of 22 bases. Germline V lookup: CDR1 SQVTM, CDR2 ANQGSEA. CDR3 residues: CSVRVLGQGIETQYF. In DNA form, the CDR3 reads TGCAGCGTCCGAGTCCTGGGACAAGGGATTGAGACCCAGTACTTC.

This clonotype was recorded once. One end of the junction varies from germline; a read error may be responsible. The CDR3: CASSLLQSMTSGTDEQYF. Here the CDR3 DNA reads TGTGCCAGCAGTTTACTCCAGTCTATGACTAGCGGGACGGACGAACAGTACTTC. J is TRBJ2-7 and V is TRBV6-5, with 11 bases identical to TRBD2. There are 18 residues in the CDR3. Looked up from germline, CDR1 is MNHEY and CDR2 is SVGAGI.

For this clonotype: The junction does not match germline at one end; this may be a read error. V usage is TRBV6-5 and J usage is TRBJ2-3; 12 bases agree with TRBD2. The CDR3 length is 15 residues. CDR1 and CDR2 (germline): MNHEY, SVGAGI. The CDR3 reads CAGNPGLAGTETQYF. The CDR3 nucleotides are TGTGCCGGCAATCCAGGACTAGCGGGAACAGAAACGCAGTATTTT.

This clonotype was picked up a small number of times. At one end, the junction sequence differs from germline, possibly due to a read error. The V and J genes are TRBV6-6 and TRBJ2-1, with no clear D. The CDR3 length is 13 residues. Per the germline V gene, CDR1 is MNHNY and CDR2 is SVGAGI (reference sequence). The CDR3 region is CAGSSTLGNEQFF. In DNA, the CDR3 is TGTGCCGGCAGTTCCACATTGGGGAATGAGCAGTTCTTC.

V and J are TRBV6-5 and TRBJ2-5; D ambiguous. V lost 6 bases, J lost 7 bases, and 12 bases lay in between. CDR3 length: 12 amino acids. Germline loops: CDR1 MNHEY, CDR2 SVGAGI. The CDR3 nucleotides are TGTGCCAGCAGACCCGACTGGGGGACCCAGTACTTC. Residues: CASRPDWGTQYF.

This clonotype occurred many times. This rearrangement joins TRBV30 to TRBJ1-5, with a tentative D call TRBD1 (5 bases). The CDR3 runs 15 residues. The germline V gene encodes CDR1 GTSNPN and CDR2 SVGIG (reference sequence). V lost 0 bases and J lost 6, with 15 bases in between. The CDR3 region is CAWSVLGREAQPQHF. CDR3 in DNA: TGTGCCTGGAGTGTACTCGGCAGGGAGGCTCAGCCCCAGCATTTT.

Notes on this clonotype: A read error may produce the germline difference seen at one junction end. This chain connects TRBV12-3 or TRBV12-4 to TRBJ2-1; 8 bases align to TRBD2. This CDR3 spans 15 amino acids. The CDR3 DNA is TGTGCCAGGAGTTTAGAGGGCCGGGGGGGTAATGAGCAGTTCTTC. Translating gives CARSLEGRGGNEQFF.

Remarks on this clonotype: One end of the junction does not line up with germline, which may come from a read error. This chain joins TRBV29-1 and TRBJ2-7, with D hard to call. This CDR3 is built from 13 residues. Per the germline V gene, CDR1 is SQVTM and CDR2 is ANQGSEA. The CDR3 is CGVAPTWLHKQYF. The CDR3 DNA sequence: TGCGGCGTTGCCCCGACATGGCTCCACAAGCAGTACTTC.

This clonotype was seen a few times. The chain carries TRBV4-1 and TRBJ2-3; TRBD2 matches 10 bases. Germline V CDR1 and CDR2: MGHRA, YSYEKL. This CDR3 has 16 residues. The junction had 6 bases not matched to a gene; V was cut back by 0 bases and J by 6 bases. Here the CDR3 DNA reads TGCGCCAGCAGCCAAGAAACTAGCGGGAATGCTGATACGCAGTATTTT. This encodes CASSQETSGNADTQYF.

A note on this clonotype: The junction departs from the called germline gene at one end, perhaps through a read error. The chain is built from TRBV11-1 and TRBJ2-3, with TRBD2 as a possible D gene (5 bases). There are 15 residues in the CDR3. In germline, CDR1 is SGHAT, CDR2 FQDESV (reference sequence). The CDR3 sequence is CTSSLPRESTDMQYF. In DNA form, the CDR3 reads TGTACCAGCAGTTTGCCGAGGGAGAGCACGGATATGCAGTATTTT.

This clonotype showed up just once. The gene calls are TRBV6-5 and TRBJ1-1, with unresolved D. CDR1 MNHEY and CDR2 SVGAGI come from the germline V gene. This CDR3 spans 13 amino acids. Here the CDR3 DNA reads TGTGGCTGCAGCTCCTCAATAAACACTGAAGCTTTCTTT. It is translated as CGCSSSINTEAFF.

The chain uses TRBV29-1 and TRBJ2-7; a possible D gene is TRBD1 (6 bases). This CDR3 contains 15 residues. V lost 6 bases and J 3 bases, leaving 21 bases between the germline ends. From germline, CDR1 is SQVTM and CDR2 ANQGSEA. This CDR3 is CSVAHGQMGSYEQYF. CDR3 nucleotide sequence: TGCAGCGTCGCACACGGACAGATGGGCAGCTACGAGCAGTACTTC.

This clonotype was counted only a few times. The V call is TRBV11-1, the J call TRBJ2-4; 13 nucleotides line up with TRBD2. Trimming took 9 bases from V and 15 from J; bases not matched to a gene: 23. This CDR3 spans 17 amino acids. Germline V gene lookup returns CDR1 SGHAT and CDR2 FQDESV (reference sequence). The CDR3 loop reads CASSFPGTSGTKNIRYF. CDR3 DNA: TGTGCCAGTAGTTTTCCCGGGACTAGCGGGACCAAAAACATTAGGTACTTC.

As concerns this clonotype: A read error may account for a junction end that differs from germline. The rearrangement joins TRBV6-1 to TRBJ2-7; TRBD1 might be the D (6 bases). Per germline, CDR1 MNHNS and CDR2 SASEGT. This CDR3 comprises 14 residues. The CDR3 loop reads CANTRGSLSYEQYF. The CDR3 DNA reads TGTGCCAATACAAGGGGGAGCTTGTCCTACGAGCAATACTTC.

Points on this clonotype: Mismatch with germline at one junction end may stem from a read error. This rearrangement joins TRBV29-1 to TRBJ1-1; TRBD1 is a possible D gene (5 bases). There are 15 residues in the CDR3. Germline V gives CDR1 SQVTM, CDR2 ANQGSEA. This chain's CDR3 is CSVGPGWGMVAETSF. CDR3 nucleotide sequence: TGCAGCGTTGGTCCAGGGTGGGGTATGGTGGCTGAAACTTCCTTT.

Concerning this clonotype itself: Since no conserved phenylalanine or tryptophan closes the CDR3, a read error is the likely cause. The CDR3 DNA follows: TGCAGCGTTATGGGTAACACAGGGAAGCTGTTTATT. It encodes CSVMGNTGKLFI. The chain uses TRBV29-1 and TRBJ2-2, with D perhaps matching TRBD1 (6 bases). The CDR3 extends over 12 amino acids. Looked up from germline, CDR1 is SQVTM and CDR2 is ANQGSEA. With 5 bases removed from V and 12 bases from J, the gap between germline ends came to 16 bases.

This clonotype occurred a few times. This sequence may be a read error, since a much larger clone differs from it by one base. The chain employs TRBV5-1 and TRBJ2-3; D unclear. Germline CDR1 SGHRS, CDR2 YFSETQ. This CDR3 is 14 amino acids long. The CDR3 nucleotides are TGCGCCAGCAGCTTGGGACATATCACAGATATGCAGTATTTT. It specifies CASSLGHITDMQYF.

This clonotype was detected once. One end of the junction varies from germline; a read error may be responsible. This rearrangement joins TRBV28 to TRBJ2-7, with D hard to call. In germline, CDR1 is MDHEN, CDR2 SYDVKM. The CDR3 length is 15 residues. CDR3 sequence: CASIPLGYAGSEEYF. The DNA for the CDR3 is TGTGCCAGCATTCCGCTCGGATATGCTGGCAGCGAGGAGTACTTT.

About this clonotype: A junction boundary mismatches the germline segment, possibly from a read error. V and J are TRBV9 and TRBJ1-3, with D hard to call. The V gene's germline CDR1 is SGDLS and CDR2 YYNGEE. This CDR3 has 15 amino acids. Written as DNA, the CDR3 is TGTGCCAGCGGCGTCTCGGGATTCTCTGGAAACACCATATATTTT. Protein: CASGVSGFSGNTIYF.

As to this clonotype: Given the absence of the conserved phenylalanine or tryptophan at the CDR3 end, a read error is likely. This chain connects TRBV11-2 to TRBJ1-4; no clear D gene. The germline V gene encodes CDR1 SGHAT and CDR2 FQNNGV. The CDR3 runs to 14 residues. CDR3: CASSLGSSIEKLFL. The CDR3 coding sequence is TGTGCCAGCAGTTTAGGAAGCAGCATTGAAAAACTGTTTCTT.